These 27 T cell receptor beta chains came from one sample sequenced in a study of CD8 T cells in ankylosing spondylitis. TCRdb independently ran MiXCR on the 5' RACE reads; one entry per CDR3 protein. Of some 250,000 distinct CDR3 sequences listed, 24% are singletons. The specimen was blood, either unsorted or a sorted T cell fraction (not recorded which). These receptors were obtained from a male donor with ankylosing spondylitis or in good health (not recorded which).

The chain links TRBV21-1 to TRBJ2-7; the table gives TRBD1 as D, unverified against the DNA. TRBV21-1 is marked as a pseudogene. The CDR3 is 16 amino acids. The DNA of the CDR3 is TGTGCCAGCATCAAAGCGGCCCATCACAGGGCCTACGAGCAGTACTTC. It translates to CASIKAAHHRAYEQYF.

This clonotype was counted only a few times. The V gene is TRBV12-3 or TRBV12-4, the J gene TRBJ1-1; a possible D gene is TRBD1 (5 bases). The V and J ends lost 5 bases and 6 bases respectively, with 10 bases between them. The CDR3 consists of 12 residues. CDR3 nucleotides: TGTGCCAGCAGTGGGAGGACATCTGAAGCTTTCTTT. Its translation is CASSGRTSEAFF.

This chain joins TRBV12-3 or TRBV12-4 and TRBJ1-2; 11 bases match TRBD1. The CDR3 loop spans 16 amino acids. Trimming took 7 bases from V and 1 from J; bases not matched to a gene: 8. CDR3 sequence reads: CASTPGQGAVNYGYTF. CDR3 bases: TGTGCCAGCACCCCTGGACAGGGGGCGGTTAACTATGGCTACACCTTC.

This clonotype turned up a few times. This chain connects TRBV10-2 to TRBJ2-5; D may be TRBD1 (5 bases). CDR3 length equals 13 residues. The V and J ends lost 6 bases and 5 bases respectively, with 13 bases between them. Germline CDR1 is WSHSY and CDR2 is SAAADI. The CDR3 region has the DNA TGCGCCAGCAGCGTAGGGGTGATGGAGACCCAGTACTTC. Translation gives CASSVGVMETQYF.

This chain connects TRBV7-2 to TRBJ2-4; D may correspond to TRBD1 or TRBD2 (6 bases each). This CDR3 has 12 residues. CDR1 is SGHTA and CDR2 is FQGNSA in the germline V gene. The ends were cut back, 1 base at V and 11 bases at J, with 9 bases in the middle. In DNA form, the CDR3 reads TGTGCCAGCAGCTTAGAGGGGGGACTTCAGTACTTC. Protein sequence: CASSLEGGLQYF. Together with reference TRBV7-2 and TRBJ2-4, the CDR3 gives the full variable domain: GAGVSQSPSNKVTEKGKDVELRCDPISGHTALYWYRQSLGQGLEFLIYFQGNSAPDKSGLPSDRFSAERTGGSVSTLTIQRTQQEDSAVYLCASSLEGGLQYFGAGTRLSVL.

The chain employs TRBV20-1 and TRBJ2-2; D is perhaps TRBD2 (5 bases). The CDR3 loop spans 13 amino acids. Trimming removed 5 bases from V and 1 base from J, with 8 bases in between. Germline CDR1 DFQATT, CDR2 SNEGSKA (reference sequence). The CDR3 DNA reads TGCAGTGCTGATGAGGGGAACACCGGGGAGCTGTTTTTT. Encoded protein: CSADEGNTGELFF.

This clonotype was recorded at least ten times. This chain connects TRBV20-1 to TRBJ1-1, with D uncertain. The length of the CDR3 is 12 residues. The germline V gene has CDR1 DFQATT and CDR2 SNEGSKA (reference sequence). V lost 5 bases, J lost 5 bases, and 12 bases lay in between. DNA of the CDR3: TGCAGTGCTGATAGGACGGGGACTGAAGCTTTCTTT. It yields the protein CSADRTGTEAFF.

Many counts were recorded for this clonotype. The J gene is TRBJ2-5, the V gene TRBV25-1, with D tentatively TRBD1 or TRBD2 (5 bases each). The CDR3 contains 14 residues. Per the germline V gene, CDR1 is MGHDK and CDR2 is SYGVNS. V lost 4 bases to trimming and J lost 4 bases, with 13 bases between them. The CDR3, as DNA: TGTGCCAGCAGTGGCCGGGACCCGGCAGAGACCCAGTACTTC. It encodes CASSGRDPAETQYF.

J is TRBJ1-2 and V is TRBV12-3 or TRBV12-4, with D perhaps matching TRBD1 (5 bases). V was shortened by 5 bases and J by 2 bases, with 9 bases between the two germline ends. The CDR3 length is 13 residues. CDR3 residues: CASSPGDNYGYTF. The CDR3 nucleotides are TGTGCCAGCAGTCCGGGGGACAACTATGGCTACACCTTC.

This clonotype was observed many times. The rearrangement joins TRBV20-1 to TRBJ2-1; 10 bases match TRBD2. V shed 3 bases, J shed 5 bases, and the junction held 7 bases outside the gene matches. The germline V gene encodes CDR1 DFQATT and CDR2 SNEGSKA (reference sequence). This CDR3 is built from 15 residues. The CDR3, as DNA: TGCAGTGCTAGCGGCCTAGCGGGGGCCCACAATGAGCAGTTCTTC. It codes for CSASGLAGAHNEQFF.

V usage is TRBV6-1 and J usage is TRBJ1-1; no clear D gene. V shed 6 bases and J shed 1 base, with 12 bases lying between them. Germline V gives CDR1 MNHNS, CDR2 SASEGT. The CDR3 is 14 amino acids. DNA of the CDR3: TGTGCCAGCAGCCGAGCGTCGGGGAACACTGAAGCTTTCTTT. It is translated as CASSRASGNTEAFF.

This clonotype came up a few times. This rearrangement joins TRBV12-3 or TRBV12-4 to TRBJ2-1; 12 nucleotides align to TRBD2. The CDR3 has 15 amino acids. Unmatched junction bases numbered 2, after V lost 2 bases and J lost 6 bases. The DNA for the CDR3 is TGTGCCAGCAGTTTAACTAGCGGGGGGTTCAATGAGCAGTTCTTC. Translating it yields CASSLTSGGFNEQFF.

This clonotype has ten or more counts. The gene calls are TRBV11-2 and TRBJ1-2; possibly TRBD1 for D (5 bases). The CDR3 loop spans 18 amino acids. In germline, CDR1 is SGHAT, CDR2 FQNNGV. The germline V and J ends were trimmed by 8 bases and 0 bases, with 25 bases remaining between them. The CDR3, as DNA: TGTGCCAGCTCCCCGGATGACAGACAGTCAGTGGCTAACTATGGCTACACCTTC. Encoded protein: CASSPDDRQSVANYGYTF.

The rearrangement uses TRBV12-3 or TRBV12-4 and TRBJ1-3; no definite D call. This CDR3 has 14 amino acids. Trimming removed 2 bases from V and 4 bases from J, with 9 bases in between. This CDR3 is CASSLPLPGNTIYF. DNA for the CDR3: TGTGCCAGCAGTTTACCTCTTCCCGGAAACACCATATATTTT.

This clonotype showed up many times. DNA of the CDR3: TGTGCCAGCAGAGAACAGAATCTAGCAAATCAGCCCCAGCATTTT. It codes for CASREQNLANQPQHF. This chain joins TRBV12-3 or TRBV12-4 and TRBJ1-5; D remains unclear. Trimming pared 6 bases from V and 4 bases from J, leaving 16 bases between. CDR3 length equals 15 residues.

This clonotype occurred many times. V is TRBV20-1 and J is TRBJ2-7; 7 bases are a match to TRBD2. Germline CDR1 reads DFQATT; CDR2 reads SNEGSKA (reference sequence). The CDR3 has 17 residues. V lost 1 base and J lost 2; bases outside the gene matches: 14. CDR3 sequence reads: CSARVWARRGRAYEQYF. The CDR3 DNA reads as TGCAGTGCTAGAGTTTGGGCTAGGCGGGGGAGAGCCTACGAGCAGTACTTC.

This clonotype occurred many times. V is TRBV20-1 and J is TRBJ2-5; TRBD1 matches 8 bases. Germline CDR1 and CDR2: DFQATT and SNEGSKA (reference sequence). Trimming cost V 2 bases and J 6 bases; bases outside gene matches: 11. CDR3 length: 15 residues. The CDR3, as DNA: TGCAGTGCTAGACCCCTGACAGGGGAAGGGAAGACCCAGTACTTC. Translation: CSARPLTGEGKTQYF.

This clonotype came up a few times. The J gene is TRBJ2-1, the V gene TRBV9; no definite D call. The CDR3 has 12 residues. Germline CDR1 is SGDLS and CDR2 is YYNGEE. Between the trimmed V and J ends, which lost 4 bases and 10 bases, there was a span of 12 bases. The CDR3 DNA reads as TGTGCCAGCAGCCTTGTTAATGACGAGCAGTTCTTC. Protein product: CASSLVNDEQFF.

The table lists this clonotype with a few counts. V gene TRBV29-1 combines with J gene TRBJ2-3; D perhaps matches TRBD2 (6 bases). The CDR3 sequence is 15 residues long. Germline V gives CDR1 SQVTM, CDR2 ANQGSEA. The V end was cut by 7 bases, the J end by 4 bases, with 21 bases between. CDR3 sequence: CSATGGPWGPDTQYF. CDR3 coding DNA: TGCAGCGCCACCGGAGGGCCCTGGGGTCCAGATACGCAGTATTTT.

With regard to this clonotype: At one end, the junction sequence differs from germline, possibly due to a read error. The chain joins TRBV20-1 to TRBJ2-1; either TRBD1 or TRBD2 may supply D (6 bases each). Germline lookup yields CDR1 DFQATT and CDR2 SNEGSKA (reference sequence). The CDR3 runs to 17 residues. The CDR3 is CSARVLWGAGTYNEQFF. CDR3 coding DNA: TGCAGTGCCAGAGTACTTTGGGGGGCCGGGACCTACAATGAGCAGTTCTTC.

Of note for this clonotype: This may arise from a read error, as a much more abundant clone is one base away. Because it lacks the conserved phenylalanine or tryptophan at the end, this CDR3 is likely a read error. The CDR3 region is CASSSSGGSDTQYS. The CDR3 nucleotides are TGCGCCAGCAGCTCTAGCGGGGGGTCAGATACGCAGTATTCT. The gene calls are TRBV5-1 and TRBJ2-3; 11 bases are shared with TRBD2. CDR3 length: 14 amino acids. Unmatched junction bases numbered 1, after V lost 3 bases and J lost 4 bases. Germline CDR1 SGHRS, CDR2 YFSETQ.

This clonotype was counted ten times or more. This chain links TRBV27 with TRBJ1-1; the D is unclear. V lost 0 bases and J 0 bases, leaving 14 bases between the germline ends. The CDR3 extends over 17 amino acids. Germline-derived CDR1 and CDR2 are MNHEY and SMNVEV (reference sequence). The CDR3 reads CASSLSVFAGLNTEAFF. The CDR3 DNA is TGTGCCAGCAGTTTATCTGTTTTTGCGGGGTTGAACACTGAAGCTTTCTTT.

V and J are TRBV29-1 and TRBJ1-1; D may be TRBD1 (5 bases). V shed 6 bases and J shed 0 bases, with 11 bases lying between them. CDR1 is SQVTM, CDR2 ANQGSEA, per germline. The CDR3 length is 13 residues. CDR3 sequence: CSVLGHMNTEAFF. Written as DNA, the CDR3 is TGCAGCGTCCTCGGACACATGAACACTGAAGCTTTCTTT.

This clonotype was recorded a few times. The V and J genes are TRBV18 and TRBJ2-7; D gene uncertain. Looked up from germline, CDR1 is KGHSH and CDR2 is LQKENI. The CDR3 is 13 residues long. With 3 bases removed from V and 2 bases from J, the gap between germline ends came to 8 bases. CDR3 loop: CASSPVGPYEQYF. The DNA for the CDR3 is TGTGCCAGCTCACCGGTGGGCCCCTACGAGCAGTACTTC.

CDR3 DNA: TGTGCCAGCTCACCACCAACAGGGAATTCCTACGAGCAGTACTTC. Protein sequence: CASSPPTGNSYEQYF. The chain has TRBV18 and TRBJ2-7; a possible D gene is TRBD1 (6 bases). The CDR3 has 15 residues. V lost 0 bases and J 1 base, leaving 10 bases between the germline ends. The germline V gene has CDR1 KGHSH and CDR2 LQKENI. Full variable domain (remainder filled in from reference TRBV18 and TRBJ2-7): NAGVMQNPRHLVRRRGQEARLRCSPMKGHSHVYWYRQLPEEGLKFMVYLQKENIIDESGMPKERFSAEFPKEGPSILRIQQVVRGDSAAYFCASSPPTGNSYEQYFGPGTRLTVT.

The chain recombines TRBV12-3 or TRBV12-4 with TRBJ2-5, with D possibly TRBD1 on 5 matching bases. The CDR3 is made up of 16 amino acids. Deletions cut 5 bases from V and 5 bases from J, with 21 bases between. CDR3 residues: CASSANPPGSRETQYF. CDR3 coding DNA: TGTGCCAGCAGTGCAAACCCCCCAGGGTCAAGGGAGACCCAGTACTTC.

This clonotype showed up just a few times. J is TRBJ2-5 and V is TRBV20-1; 12 bases map to TRBD1. With V trimmed by 3 bases and J by 5 bases, 10 bases remained unmatched. The CDR3 spans 16 residues. Germline loops: CDR1 DFQATT, CDR2 SNEGSKA (reference sequence). Here the CDR3 reads CSARRDRGHGSETQYF. The DNA of the CDR3 is TGCAGTGCTAGGAGGGACAGGGGGCATGGGTCGGAGACCCAGTACTTC.